This T cell receptor beta chain was retrieved from a study of vaccination and CD4 T cells after COVID-19. In the study overall: In the convalescent cohort, there were six males and four females, two of them Hispanic. With a range of 35 to 161, the median interval from diagnosis to drawing post-COVID samples was around 100 days. The interval from dose two to post-vaccine sampling had a median of about 66 days, and it ranged from 14 to 241.

A single record per CDR3 protein comes from TCRdb applying MiXCR to the PCR reads. The sample carries about 20,000 distinct CDR3 sequences, under 60% recorded once. The CDR3 loop spans 16 amino acids. CDR1 and CDR2 (germline): DFQATT, SNEGSKA (reference sequence). V dropped 5 bases and J dropped 2; count of bases not matched to a gene: 12. Sequencing was performed on CD4+ T cells from blood, taken before SARS-CoV-2 vaccination. This clonotype originated in a human donor who had recovered from COVID-19. The chain recombines TRBV20-1 with TRBJ2-3; 8 nucleotides line up with TRBD2. Here the CDR3 DNA reads TGCAGTGCTCTCCACCCCGGGGGGGCGAACACAGATACGCAGTATTTT. Its protein is CSALHPGGANTDTQYF.